The sequence of this T cell receptor (beta chain) was determined in a study of blood T cell repertoires in COVID-19. In the original analysis: Cell counts per sample came from amplifying reference gene primers. This table comes from immunoSEQ multiplex PCR, and its TCRdb copy is limited to in-frame clones, with some not included. V and J calls and clone size follow that table, whereas D and trimming were derived from the DNA. The data hold about 120,000 clones, with 88% observed a single time. This clonotype was sampled from a woman in her 50s with active or convalescent COVID-19. The sample comprised peripheral blood.

The CDR3 loop reads CASSLDRGDQPQHF. The CDR3 DNA follows: TGCGCCAGCAGCTTGGACAGGGGTGATCAGCCCCAGCATTTT. The chain has TRBV5-1 and TRBJ1-5, with TRBD1 matching over 7 bases. Looked up from germline, CDR1 is SGHRS and CDR2 is YFSETQ. The trim removed 0 bases at V and 5 bases at J, leaving 2 bases unmatched. The CDR3 covers 14 residues.